This T cell receptor (beta chain) was obtained from a study of blood T cell repertoires in COVID-19. Assay: immunoSEQ multiplex PCR; the TCRdb copy retains only in-frame clones and omits some. The top ten clones hold 5.5% to 8.5% of a sample with approximately 120,000 clones, over 70% of them seen once. The length of the CDR3 is 16 residues. CDR1 SGHRS and CDR2 YFSETQ come from the germline V gene. Trimming removed 0 bases from V and 4 bases from J; junction bases left unmatched: 7. The source is a woman between 50 and 59 years old with acute or convalescent COVID-19. The sample comprised peripheral blood. The genes are TRBV5-1 and TRBJ2-3; 8 bases map to TRBD2. CDR3 loop: CASSLGQRGTADTQYF. CDR3 coding DNA: TGCGCCAGCAGCTTGGGACAGCGGGGGACGGCAGATACGCAGTATTTT.